This T cell receptor (beta chain) is drawn from a study of PD-1 blockade in classical Hodgkin lymphoma. The time point: cycle 4 day 1 (C4D1), after more than five weeks of nivolumab. After autologous stem cell transplantation all patients relapsed, and prior brentuximab vedotin exposure differed between cohorts. Sequencing used immunoSEQ multiplex PCR; TCRdb keeps in-frame clones, though not all of them. The sample shows tens of thousands of clones, about 90% of them seen only once. V shed 0 bases, J shed 0 bases, and the junction held 11 bases outside the gene matches. Germline V gene lookup returns CDR1 LNHDA and CDR2 SQIVND (reference sequence). This CDR3 has 19 residues.

The source was peripheral blood mononuclear cells (PBMCs), collected before the fourth cycle of nivolumab. V is TRBV19 and J is TRBJ1-5, with 7 bases aligning to TRBD1. The source of this sequence is a human donor with classical Hodgkin lymphoma. The CDR3 protein is CASSIDPGQRYYSNQPQHF. CDR3 DNA: TGTGCCAGTAGTATAGATCCGGGACAGCGATATTATAGCAATCAGCCCCAGCATTTT.